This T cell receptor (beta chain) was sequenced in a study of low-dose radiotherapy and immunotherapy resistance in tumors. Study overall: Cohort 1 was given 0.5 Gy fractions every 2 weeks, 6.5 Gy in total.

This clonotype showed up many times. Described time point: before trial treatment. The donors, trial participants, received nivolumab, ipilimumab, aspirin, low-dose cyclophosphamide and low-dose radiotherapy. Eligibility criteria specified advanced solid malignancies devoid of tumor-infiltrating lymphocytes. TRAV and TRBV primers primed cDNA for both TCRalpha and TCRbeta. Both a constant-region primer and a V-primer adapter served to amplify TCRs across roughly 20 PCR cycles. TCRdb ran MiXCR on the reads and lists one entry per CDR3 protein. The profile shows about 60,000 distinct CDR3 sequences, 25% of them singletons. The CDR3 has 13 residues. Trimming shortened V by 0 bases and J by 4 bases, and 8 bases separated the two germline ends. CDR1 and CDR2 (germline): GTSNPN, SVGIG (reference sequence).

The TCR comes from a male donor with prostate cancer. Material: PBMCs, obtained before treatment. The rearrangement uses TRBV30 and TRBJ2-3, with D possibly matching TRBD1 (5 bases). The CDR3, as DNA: TGTGCCTGGAGTGTACAGGCGGCAGATACGCAGTATTTT. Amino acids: CAWSVQAADTQYF.